This T cell receptor beta chain was identified in a study of T cells after yellow fever vaccination. Study-wide context: Fractions with few cells were prepared using SMART-Seq v4 Ultra Low Input. General observations from the study: After the booster, roughly 96% of CD4 and 75% to 90% of CD8 primary-response clones were re-detected. The secondary response peaked faster, at day 5 versus 15, but was weaker. Contaminating bulk clonotypes could be abundant in FACS-sorted repertoires.

TCRdb used MiXCR to reprocess the 5' RACE reads, holding one entry per CDR3 protein. The sample includes about 75,000 distinct CDR3 sequences, under 9.5% seen only once; the top ten take approximately 30%. As for this clonotype: The antigen is undetermined. Germline and junction disagree at one end, which may indicate a read error.

CDR1 is SEHNR, CDR2 FQNEAQ, per germline (reference sequence). CDR3 size: 11 residues. The rearrangement joins TRBV7-9 to TRBJ1-1; D is ambiguous. The source material was CD8+ T cells sorted from PBMCs, sampled around 10 days after the first yellow fever vaccination. This TCR was recovered from a man aged 18 to 29 who received the YFV17D yellow fever vaccine. This CDR3 is CASSPGRNTLF. CDR3 nucleotides: TGTGCCAGCAGCCCCGGGAGGAACACTTTATTT.